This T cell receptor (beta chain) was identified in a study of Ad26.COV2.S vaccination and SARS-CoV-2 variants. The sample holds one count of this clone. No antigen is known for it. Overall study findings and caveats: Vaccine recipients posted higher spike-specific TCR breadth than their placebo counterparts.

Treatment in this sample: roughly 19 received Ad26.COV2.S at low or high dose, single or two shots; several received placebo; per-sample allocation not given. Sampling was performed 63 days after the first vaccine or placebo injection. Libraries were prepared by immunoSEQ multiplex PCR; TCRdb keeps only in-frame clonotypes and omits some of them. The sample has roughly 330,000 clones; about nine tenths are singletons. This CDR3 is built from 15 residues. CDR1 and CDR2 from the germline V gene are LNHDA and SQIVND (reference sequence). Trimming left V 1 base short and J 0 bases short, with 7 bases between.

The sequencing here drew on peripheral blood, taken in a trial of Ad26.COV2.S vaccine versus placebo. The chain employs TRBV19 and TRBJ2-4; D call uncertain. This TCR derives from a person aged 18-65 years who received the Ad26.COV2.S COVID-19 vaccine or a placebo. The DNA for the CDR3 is TGTGCCAGTAGTATAGTCCATTTAGCCAAAAACATTCAGTACTTC. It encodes CASSIVHLAKNIQYF.